These 17 T cell receptor beta chains originate from one sample sequenced in a study of blood T cell repertoires in COVID-19. TCRdb's copy holds only in-frame clones and misses some; the assay was immunoSEQ multiplex PCR. There are fewer than 600,000 clones in the sample; approximately 89% occur only once, and roughly 0.9% lies in the top ten. Sequences were obtained from peripheral blood. The source of these receptors is a man aged 18 to 29 with COVID-19, enrolled during active disease.

V and J are TRBV6-5 and TRBJ2-5; the D gene is possibly TRBD1 (5 bases). This CDR3 comprises 14 residues. The germline gives CDR1 MNHEY, CDR2 SVGAGI. Trimming took off 5 bases at V and 4 bases at J, with 14 bases between the two ends. The CDR3 region is CASSKISQGETQYF. The CDR3 DNA follows: TGTGCCAGCAGTAAGATCTCTCAGGGAGAGACCCAGTACTTC.

In its sample, this clone was seen once. The chain carries TRBV19 and TRBJ1-5; 11 nucleotides line up with TRBD1. After removal of 3 bases from V and 7 bases from J, the junction contained 8 bases not matched to a gene. The CDR3 runs 16 residues. Germline CDR1 and CDR2: LNHDA and SQIVND (reference sequence). The CDR3 sequence: CASSITWTGGRQPQHF. DNA of the CDR3: TGTGCCAGTAGTATTACCTGGACAGGGGGCCGACAGCCCCAGCATTTT.

This clone was observed a handful of times. The genes are TRBV27 and TRBJ1-2; no firm D call. Germline-derived CDR1 and CDR2 are MNHEY and SMNVEV (reference sequence). CDR3 length equals 13 residues. Trimming removed 5 bases from V and 8 bases from J, with 15 bases in between. Written as DNA, the CDR3 is TGTGCCAGCAGTCCCACTCGAGGGATCGGCTACACCTTC. Protein: CASSPTRGIGYTF.

The V gene is TRBV27, the J gene TRBJ1-6; D gene uncertain. V gave up 7 bases and J gave up 0 bases, with 13 bases separating them. Germline V gene sequence: CDR1 MNHEY, CDR2 SMNVEV (reference sequence). The length of the CDR3 is 16 residues. The CDR3 nucleotides read TGTGCCAGCACTTTTTGGGCAAGCTCCTATAATTCACCCCTCCACTTT. Encoded protein: CASTFWASSYNSPLHF.

In its sample, this clone was seen once. The rearrangement uses TRBV9 and TRBJ2-5; 7 positions match TRBD2. The CDR3 has 15 amino acids. Trimming at V came to 4 bases and at J to 5 bases, leaving 11 bases not matched to a gene. Germline lookup yields CDR1 SGDLS and CDR2 YYNGEE. CDR3 loop: CASSPSTLGGETQYF. The CDR3 DNA reads as TGTGCCAGCAGCCCTTCCACTTTGGGGGGGGAGACCCAGTACTTC.

The chain couples TRBV2 to TRBJ1-4; tentatively, D is TRBD1 (5 bases). Between the trimmed V and J ends, which lost 4 bases and 8 bases, there was a span of 11 bases. CDR1 and CDR2 (germline): SNHLY, FYNNEI. This CDR3 comprises 13 residues. Here the CDR3 DNA reads TGTGCCAGCAGTGGAACTGGGGGGGAAAAACTGTTTTTT. It specifies CASSGTGGEKLFF.

The chain is built from TRBV3-1 (or the pseudogene TRBV3-2) and TRBJ2-3, with unresolved D. Looked up from germline, CDR1 is LGHDT and CDR2 is YNNKEL (reference sequence). There are 13 residues in the CDR3. V lost 3 bases to trimming and J lost 4 bases, with 8 bases between them. As DNA, the CDR3 is TGTGCCAGCAGCCAGGTGCAGGCAGATACGCAGTATTTT. Translated: CASSQVQADTQYF.

The V and J genes are TRBV7-9 and TRBJ1-2; perhaps TRBD1 as D (5 bases). Germline V CDR1 and CDR2: SEHNR, FQNEAQ (reference sequence). CDR3 length equals 15 residues. The V end lost 6 bases, the J end lost 3 bases, and 17 bases lay between the germline ends. The CDR3 DNA sequence: TGTGCCAGCAGTTTTAGGCGGGGACGGGACTATGGCTACACCTTC. Its protein is CASSFRRGRDYGYTF.

The chain is built from TRBV9 and TRBJ2-5; possibly TRBD2 for D (6 bases). CDR1 is SGDLS, CDR2 YYNGEE, per germline. CDR3 length equals 15 residues. V lost 4 bases and J 4 bases, leaving 17 bases between the germline ends. As DNA, the CDR3 is TGTGCCAGCAGCTTTCAGGTGGAGGGGCGAGAGACCCAGTACTTC. Encoded protein: CASSFQVEGRETQYF.

This chain connects TRBV11-1 to TRBJ2-5; 8 bases line up with TRBD2. The trim removed 5 bases at V and 5 bases at J, leaving 7 bases unmatched. CDR1 and CDR2 from the germline V gene are SGHAT and FQDESV (reference sequence). This CDR3 region has 14 residues. The CDR3 DNA sequence: TGTGCCAGCAGCCAAGGACTAGCTGGGGAGACCCAGTACTTC. Amino acids: CASSQGLAGETQYF.

J is TRBJ2-1 and V is TRBV19; D is ambiguous. The germline V gene has CDR1 LNHDA and CDR2 SQIVND (reference sequence). There are 11 residues in the CDR3. Deletions cut 3 bases from V and 7 bases from J, with 4 bases between. Written as DNA, the CDR3 is TGTGCCAGTAGTATGAGGAATGAGCAGTTCTTC. Encoded protein: CASSMRNEQFF.

The chain employs TRBV5-1 and TRBJ1-1, with D uncertain. CDR1 is SGHRS, CDR2 YFSETQ, per germline. CDR3 size: 16 residues. V dropped 0 bases and J dropped 0 bases, with 12 bases sitting between them. The CDR3 DNA reads TGCGCCAGCAGCTTGGAAGGGAGCAACATGAACACTGAAGCTTTCTTT. As protein: CASSLEGSNMNTEAFF.

The chain recombines TRBV30 with TRBJ1-5, with D maybe TRBD1 (6 bases). CDR1 and CDR2 from the germline V gene are GTSNPN and SVGIG (reference sequence). This CDR3 contains 13 residues. V was cut by 0 bases and J by 7 bases, with 10 bases left in between. This chain's CDR3 is CAWSVRGGQPQHF. CDR3 nucleotides: TGTGCCTGGAGTGTGAGGGGGGGACAGCCCCAGCATTTT.

J is TRBJ2-2 and V is TRBV3-1 (or the pseudogene TRBV3-2); no firm D call. CDR1 is LGHDT, CDR2 YNNKEL, per germline (reference sequence). The CDR3 is 15 residues long. Trimming pared 4 bases from V and 5 bases from J, leaving 14 bases between. DNA of the CDR3: TGTGCCAGCAGCCCTTACTTCGAGGTGACCGGGGAGCTGTTTTTT. Residues: CASSPYFEVTGELFF.

The chain couples TRBV7-2 to TRBJ2-2; 9 bases agree with TRBD2. Germline CDR1 is SGHTA and CDR2 is FQGNSA. With 3 bases clipped from V and 6 bases from J, the junction kept 5 bases outside the gene matches. The CDR3 is made up of 15 amino acids. In DNA form, the CDR3 reads TGTGCCAGCAGCTTTACTAGCGGGTCTGCCGGGGAGCTGTTTTTT. It codes for CASSFTSGSAGELFF.

The chain recombines TRBV7-8 with TRBJ2-3; D gene ambiguous. The V gene's germline CDR1 is SGHVS and CDR2 FQNEAQ. Trimming pared 2 bases from V and 0 bases from J, leaving 12 bases between. The CDR3 runs to 16 residues. The CDR3 is CASSLLVGSSTDTQYF. In DNA form, the CDR3 reads TGTGCCAGCAGCTTACTGGTTGGCTCGAGCACAGATACGCAGTATTTT.

This chain joins TRBV5-4 and TRBJ1-2; 11 nucleotides agree with TRBD1. The length of the CDR3 is 16 residues. J was trimmed by 5 bases and V by 4 bases; bases with no gene match: 10. Germline lookup yields CDR1 SGHNT and CDR2 YYREEE (reference sequence). This chain's CDR3 is CASSPGTGGSWYGYTF. The CDR3, as DNA: TGTGCCAGCAGCCCCGGGACAGGGGGTTCCTGGTATGGCTACACCTTC.